The text below deals with one T cell receptor beta chain. Its antigen is unidentified. The record originates from a study of cytomegalovirus exposure and HLA in healthy donors. Overall study: Earlier, 110 million or so unique TCR beta sequences were recovered from about 200 million T cells by an analysis. Study outcomes and limitations: Most of the CMV-associated TCR beta chains (in a later analysis) appeared to be HLA-restricted.

Primers included in the PCR were 60 Vbeta and 13 Jbeta primers. Profiling relied on immunoSEQ multiplex PCR, and the TCRdb table lists in-frame clones only, not all of them. The profile covers fewer than 100,000 clones, with 76% appearing a single time and about 2% taken by the ten largest. The clonotype originates from a middle-aged man in good health and CMV-seronegative. The sample comprised PBMCs.

The CDR3 bases are TGCGCCAGCAGCTTAGGACTGGCAGATACGCAGTATTTT. It specifies CASSLGLADTQYF. The chain couples TRBV5-1 to TRBJ2-3, with D possibly being TRBD2 (5 bases). V dropped 2 bases and J dropped 4 bases, with 8 bases sitting between them. The CDR3 contains 13 residues. The germline V gene has CDR1 SGHRS and CDR2 YFSETQ.